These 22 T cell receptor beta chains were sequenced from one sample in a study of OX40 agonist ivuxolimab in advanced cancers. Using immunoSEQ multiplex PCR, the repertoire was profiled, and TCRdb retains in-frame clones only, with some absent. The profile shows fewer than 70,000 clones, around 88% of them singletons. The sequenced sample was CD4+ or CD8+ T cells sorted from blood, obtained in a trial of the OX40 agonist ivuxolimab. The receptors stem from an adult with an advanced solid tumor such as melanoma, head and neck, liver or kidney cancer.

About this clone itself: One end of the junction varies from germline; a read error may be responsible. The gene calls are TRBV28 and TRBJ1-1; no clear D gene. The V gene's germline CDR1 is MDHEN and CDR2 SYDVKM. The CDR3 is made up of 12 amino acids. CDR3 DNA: TGTGCCAGCAGTAGTCCAGGACTCCTCACCCTCTTT. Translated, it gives CASSSPGLLTLF.

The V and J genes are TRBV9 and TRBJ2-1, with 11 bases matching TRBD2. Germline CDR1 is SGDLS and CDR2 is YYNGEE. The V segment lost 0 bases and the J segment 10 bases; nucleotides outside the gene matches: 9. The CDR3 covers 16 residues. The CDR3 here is CASSVGAGLAGGEQFF. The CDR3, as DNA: TGTGCCAGCAGCGTAGGGGCCGGGCTAGCGGGAGGCGAGCAGTTCTTC.

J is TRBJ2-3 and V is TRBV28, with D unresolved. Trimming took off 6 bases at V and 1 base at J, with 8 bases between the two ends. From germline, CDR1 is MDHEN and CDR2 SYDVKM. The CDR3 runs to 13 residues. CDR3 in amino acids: CASSADGTDTQYF. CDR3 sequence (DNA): TGTGCCAGCAGCGCGGACGGCACAGATACGCAGTATTTT.

The CDR3 loop is CASSARLAGGPGTDTQYF. The CDR3 DNA is TGTGCCAGCAGCGCCCGACTAGCGGGAGGGCCGGGCACAGATACGCAGTATTTT. The chain carries TRBV7-3 and TRBJ2-3; 14 bases fit TRBD2. The ends lost 5 bases at V and 1 base at J; junction bases unmatched: 8. The CDR3 totals 18 residues. Germline V gene data show CDR1 as SGHTA and CDR2 as FQGTGA. The whole variable domain, filled in from reference TRBV7-3 and TRBJ2-3, reads GAGVSQTPSNKVTEKGKYVELRCDPISGHTALYWYRQSLGQGPEFLIYFQGTGAADDSGLPNDRFFAVRPEGSVSTLKIQRTERGDSAVYLCASSARLAGGPGTDTQYFGPGTRLTVL.

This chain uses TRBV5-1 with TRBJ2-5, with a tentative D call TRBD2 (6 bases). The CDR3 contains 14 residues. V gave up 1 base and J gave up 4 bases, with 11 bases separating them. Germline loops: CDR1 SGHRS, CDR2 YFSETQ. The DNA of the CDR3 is TGCGCCAGCAGCTTGTTCGGGAGTGGAGAGACCCAGTACTTC. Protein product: CASSLFGSGETQYF. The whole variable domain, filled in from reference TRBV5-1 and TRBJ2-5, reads KAGVTQTPRYLIKTRGQQVTLSCSPISGHRSVSWYQQTPGQGLQFLFEYFSETQRNKGNFPGRFSGRQFSNSRSEMNVSTLELGDSALYLCASSLFGSGETQYFGPGTRLLVL.

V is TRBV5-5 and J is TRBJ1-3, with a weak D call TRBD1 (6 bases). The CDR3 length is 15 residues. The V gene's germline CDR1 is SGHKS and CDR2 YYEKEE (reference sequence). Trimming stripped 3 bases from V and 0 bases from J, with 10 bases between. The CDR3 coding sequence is TGTGCCAGCAGCTCAACAGGGACCTCTGGAAACACCATATATTTT. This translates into CASSSTGTSGNTIYF.

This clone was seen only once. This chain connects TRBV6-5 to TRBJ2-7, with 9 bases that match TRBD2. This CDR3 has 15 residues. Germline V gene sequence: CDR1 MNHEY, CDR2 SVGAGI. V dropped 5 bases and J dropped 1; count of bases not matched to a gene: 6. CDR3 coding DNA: TGTGCCAGCAGTAGTAGCGGGAGCGCTTCCTACGAGCAGTACTTC. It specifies CASSSSGSASYEQYF.

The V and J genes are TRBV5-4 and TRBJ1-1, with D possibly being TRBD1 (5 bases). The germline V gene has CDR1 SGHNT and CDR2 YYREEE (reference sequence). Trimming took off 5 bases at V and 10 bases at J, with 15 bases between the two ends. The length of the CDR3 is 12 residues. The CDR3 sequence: CASRVGLGGAFF. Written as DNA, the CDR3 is TGTGCCAGCAGGGTGGGGCTCGGCGGAGCTTTCTTT.

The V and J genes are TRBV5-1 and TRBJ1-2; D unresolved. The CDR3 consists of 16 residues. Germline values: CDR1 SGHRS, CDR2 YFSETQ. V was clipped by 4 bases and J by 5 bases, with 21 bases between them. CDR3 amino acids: CASSPDRASRVYGYTF. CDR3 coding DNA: TGCGCCAGCAGCCCAGACCGGGCCTCGAGGGTTTATGGCTACACCTTC.

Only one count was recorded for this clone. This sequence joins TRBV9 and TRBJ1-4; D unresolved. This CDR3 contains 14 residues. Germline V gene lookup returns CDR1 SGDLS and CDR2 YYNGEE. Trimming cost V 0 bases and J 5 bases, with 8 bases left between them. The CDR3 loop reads CASSVAPINEKLFF. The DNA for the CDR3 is TGTGCCAGCAGCGTAGCCCCAATAAATGAAAAACTGTTTTTT.

CDR3 DNA sequence: TGCAGCGTTGCGACGGTTAACCAAGAGACCCAGTACTTC. It yields the protein CSVATVNQETQYF. The rearrangement joins TRBV29-1 to TRBJ2-5; D gene uncertain. The CDR3 totals 13 residues. Germline CDR1 SQVTM, CDR2 ANQGSEA. V dropped 4 bases and J dropped 0 bases, with 9 bases sitting between them.

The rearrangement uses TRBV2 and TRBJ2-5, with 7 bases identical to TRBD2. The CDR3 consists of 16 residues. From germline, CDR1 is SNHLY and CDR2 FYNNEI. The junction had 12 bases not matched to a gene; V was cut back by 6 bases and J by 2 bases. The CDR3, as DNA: TGTGCCAGCAGCGTATTCCCGGGACTAACACAAGAGACCCAGTACTTC. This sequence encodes CASSVFPGLTQETQYF.

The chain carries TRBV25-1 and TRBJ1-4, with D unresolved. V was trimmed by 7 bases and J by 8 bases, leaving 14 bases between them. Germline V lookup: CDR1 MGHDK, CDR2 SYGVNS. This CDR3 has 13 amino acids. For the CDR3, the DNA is TGTGCCAGCACCCTACGGGAGGGAGAAAAACTGTTTTTT. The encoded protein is CASTLREGEKLFF. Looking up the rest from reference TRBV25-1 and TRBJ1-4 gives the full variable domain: EADIYQTPRYLVIGTGKKITLECSQTMGHDKMYWYQQDPGMELHLIHYSYGVNSTEKGDLSSESTVSRIRTEHFPLTLESARPSHTSQYLCASTLREGEKLFFGSGTQLSVL.

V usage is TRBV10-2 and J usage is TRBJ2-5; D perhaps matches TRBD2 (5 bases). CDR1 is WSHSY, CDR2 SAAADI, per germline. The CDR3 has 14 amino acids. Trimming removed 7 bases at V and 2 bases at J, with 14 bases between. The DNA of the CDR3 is TGCGCCAGCACCCAAACTAGGCAACAAGAGACCCAGTACTTC. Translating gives CASTQTRQQETQYF.

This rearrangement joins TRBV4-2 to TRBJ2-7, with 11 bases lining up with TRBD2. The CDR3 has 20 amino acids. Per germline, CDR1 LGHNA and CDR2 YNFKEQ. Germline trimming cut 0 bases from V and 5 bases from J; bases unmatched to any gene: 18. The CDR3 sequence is CASSQDDRLAGGIPFNEQYF. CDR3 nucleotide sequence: TGTGCCAGCAGCCAAGATGACCGGCTAGCGGGAGGAATCCCCTTCAACGAGCAGTACTTC.

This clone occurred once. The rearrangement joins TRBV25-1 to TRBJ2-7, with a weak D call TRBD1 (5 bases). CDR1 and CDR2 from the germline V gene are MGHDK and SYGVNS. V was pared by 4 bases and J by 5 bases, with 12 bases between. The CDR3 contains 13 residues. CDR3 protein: CASSVSGSNEQYF. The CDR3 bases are TGTGCCAGCAGTGTATCAGGGTCTAACGAGCAGTACTTC.

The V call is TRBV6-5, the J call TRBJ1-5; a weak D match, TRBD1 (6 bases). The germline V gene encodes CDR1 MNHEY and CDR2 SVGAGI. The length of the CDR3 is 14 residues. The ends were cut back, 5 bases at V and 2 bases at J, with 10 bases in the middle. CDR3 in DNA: TGTGCCAGCAGTCCCCGGGGGCGCAATCAGCCCCAGCATTTT. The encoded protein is CASSPRGRNQPQHF.

This chain's CDR3 is CASSASGLSSYEQYF. DNA of the CDR3: TGCGCCAGCAGCGCCAGCGGATTGAGCTCCTACGAGCAGTACTTC. The V gene is TRBV5-1, the J gene TRBJ2-7; possible D gene TRBD2, 5 bases. Deletions cut 4 bases from V and 0 bases from J, with 14 bases between. This CDR3 region has 15 residues. The germline gives CDR1 SGHRS, CDR2 YFSETQ.

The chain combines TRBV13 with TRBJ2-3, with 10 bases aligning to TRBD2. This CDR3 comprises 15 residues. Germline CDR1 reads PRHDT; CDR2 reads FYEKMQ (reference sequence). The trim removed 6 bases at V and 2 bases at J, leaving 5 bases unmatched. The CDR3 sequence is CASREGLAITDTQYF. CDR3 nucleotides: TGTGCCAGCAGGGAGGGACTAGCGATCACAGATACGCAGTATTTT.

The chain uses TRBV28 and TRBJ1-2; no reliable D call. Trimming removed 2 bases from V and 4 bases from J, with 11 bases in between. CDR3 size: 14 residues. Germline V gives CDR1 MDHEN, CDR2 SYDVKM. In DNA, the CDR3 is TGTGCCAGCAGTTTAGGTGGACGGACCTATGGCTACACCTTC. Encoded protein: CASSLGGRTYGYTF.

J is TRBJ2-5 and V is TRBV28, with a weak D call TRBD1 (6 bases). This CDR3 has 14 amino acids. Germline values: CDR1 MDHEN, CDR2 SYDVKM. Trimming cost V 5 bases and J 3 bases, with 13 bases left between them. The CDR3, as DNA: TGTGCCAGCAGTGCCCAGGGGTTTAAAGAGACCCAGTACTTC. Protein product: CASSAQGFKETQYF.

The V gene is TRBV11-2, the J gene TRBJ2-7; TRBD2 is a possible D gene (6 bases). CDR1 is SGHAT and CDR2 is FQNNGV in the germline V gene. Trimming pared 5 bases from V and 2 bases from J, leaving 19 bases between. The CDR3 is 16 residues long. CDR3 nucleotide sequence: TGTGCCAGCAGCAAAAGACCGGGGGATGTCCCCTACGAGCAGTACTTC. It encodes CASSKRPGDVPYEQYF.